Listed here are 31 T cell receptor beta chains from one sample, sequenced in a study of T cells in Graves' hyperthyroidism and ophthalmopathy. Amplified TCR beta CDR3 regions came from RNA transcripts. A set of HTBI primers served as the primers for a first-round RT-PCR of the TCR CDR3. From the multiplex PCR reads, TCRdb called clonotypes with MiXCR, one entry per CDR3 protein. The sample records roughly 250,000 distinct CDR3 sequences, roughly 15% being singletons. The source material was blood. The source is a woman younger than 35 with Graves' ophthalmopathy.

This clonotype has a handful of counts. A much larger clone differs by one base, so this may be a read error. The CDR3 reads CASSDSYNEQFF. DNA for the CDR3: TGTGCCAGCAGTGACTCCTACAATGAGCAGTTCTTC. The chain combines TRBV6-2 or TRBV6-3 with TRBJ2-1; no reliable D call. Germline assignment: CDR1 MNHEY and CDR2 SVGEGT. CDR3 length: 12 residues.

This clonotype was found many times. The chain carries TRBV3-1 and TRBJ1-1, with no clear D. Per germline, CDR1 LGHDT and CDR2 YNNKEL (reference sequence). The germline V and J ends were trimmed by 1 base and 8 bases, with 8 bases remaining between them. The CDR3 length is 12 residues. The CDR3 reads CASSQGPKEAFF. DNA of the CDR3: TGTGCCAGCAGCCAAGGCCCTAAAGAAGCTTTCTTT.

This clonotype was recorded many times. This sequence joins TRBV7-9 and TRBJ1-1, with TRBD1 as a possible D gene (6 bases). This CDR3 has 16 amino acids. The germline V gene encodes CDR1 SEHNR and CDR2 FQNEAQ (reference sequence). V gave up 1 base and J gave up 3 bases, with 15 bases separating them. The CDR3 nucleotides are TGTGCCAGCAGCTTAGGAATCGGGGGCATGGACACTGAAGCTTTCTTT. Its protein product is CASSLGIGGMDTEAFF.

This clonotype was observed at least ten times. The chain combines TRBV5-4 with TRBJ2-3; unclear D gene. The V gene lost 4 bases and the J gene lost 4 bases, with 10 bases spanning the gap. The CDR3 is 13 residues long. Germline CDR1 and CDR2: SGHNT and YYREEE (reference sequence). CDR3 sequence (DNA): TGTGCCAGCAGCACCTACCGGGCAGATACGCAGTATTTT. It codes for CASSTYRADTQYF.

This clonotype was counted many times. CDR3 sequence (DNA): TGTGCCAGCACTTGGGGAGAGCAGCCCCAGCATTTT. It codes for CASTWGEQPQHF. The chain joins TRBV28 to TRBJ1-5, with D hard to call. Germline loops: CDR1 MDHEN, CDR2 SYDVKM. V was pared by 7 bases and J by 7 bases, with 11 bases between. This CDR3 has 12 residues.

This clonotype has at least ten counts. The chain joins TRBV3-1 to TRBJ2-7, with TRBD2 matching 9 bases. From germline, CDR1 is LGHDT and CDR2 YNNKEL (reference sequence). V shed 4 bases and J 0 bases; nucleotides not matched to a gene: 1. The CDR3 is 14 residues long. The CDR3 protein is CASSRTSVSYEQYF. CDR3 DNA: TGTGCCAGCAGCCGGACTAGCGTCTCCTACGAGCAGTACTTC.

The rearrangement uses TRBV7-9 and TRBJ1-4; 9 bases are shared with TRBD1. Germline-derived CDR1 and CDR2 are SEHNR and FQNEAQ (reference sequence). The V segment lost 2 bases and the J segment 6 bases; nucleotides outside the gene matches: 7. CDR3 length: 16 residues. CDR3 coding DNA: TGTGCCAGCAGCTTAACCCGGGACAGGGATCATGAAAAACTGTTTTTT. Amino acid sequence: CASSLTRDRDHEKLFF.

This clonotype has a count of ten or more. The chain is built from TRBV4-1 and TRBJ1-2; TRBD1 matches at 7 bases. Germline loops: CDR1 MGHRA, CDR2 YSYEKL. The junction had 6 bases not matched to a gene; V was cut back by 0 bases and J by 5 bases. CDR3 length equals 15 residues. CDR3 in amino acids: CASSQDQPGQYGYTF. The CDR3 nucleotides read TGCGCCAGCAGCCAAGATCAGCCGGGACAGTATGGCTACACCTTC.

This clonotype has at least ten counts. The chain recombines TRBV14 with TRBJ2-7; D is uncertain. CDR1 is SGHDN and CDR2 is FVKESK in the germline V gene. The V and J ends lost 4 bases and 0 bases respectively, with 10 bases between them. This CDR3 has 14 residues. The CDR3 region has the DNA TGTGCCAGCAGCCCCCTCGGCGTCTCCTACGAGCAGTACTTC. Amino acid sequence: CASSPLGVSYEQYF.

Ten or more counts support this clonotype. The chain carries TRBV27 and TRBJ1-5; tentative D call: TRBD1 (5 bases). The germline CDR1 and CDR2 sequences are MNHEY and SMNVEV (reference sequence). The CDR3 length is 13 residues. V was pared by 10 bases and J by 7 bases, with 17 bases between. DNA of the CDR3: TGTGCCACCCACTCCGCCGGGGGACAGCCCCAGCATTTT. Encoded protein: CATHSAGGQPQHF.

In this sample, this clonotype turned up many times. The chain has TRBV18 and TRBJ1-1; D is ambiguous. Germline V gives CDR1 KGHSH, CDR2 LQKENI. This CDR3 contains 13 residues. Trimming took 6 bases from V and 3 from J, leaving 11 bases between them. Here the CDR3 reads CASSRSDDTEAFF. CDR3 sequence (DNA): TGTGCCAGCTCCCGTTCGGACGACACTGAAGCTTTCTTT.

Ten or more counts support this clonotype. The chain recombines TRBV5-8 with TRBJ1-2, with 11 bases lining up with TRBD1. V dropped 4 bases and J dropped 8; count of bases not matched to a gene: 7. This CDR3 comprises 14 residues. CDR1 and CDR2 from the germline V gene are SGHTS and YDEGEE. This CDR3 reads CASSLRDRGGGYTF. In DNA form, the CDR3 reads TGTGCCAGCAGCCTCCGGGACAGGGGGGGAGGCTACACCTTC.

CDR3 sequence: CASSAGTGFAGELFF. CDR3 bases: TGTGCCAGCAGTGCTGGGACAGGGTTCGCCGGGGAGCTGTTTTTT. The rearrangement uses TRBV25-1 and TRBJ2-2, with 9 positions matching TRBD1. The junction had 6 bases not matched to a gene; V was cut back by 4 bases and J by 6 bases. This CDR3 contains 15 residues. Looked up from germline, CDR1 is MGHDK and CDR2 is SYGVNS.

This clonotype was seen a few times. V and J are TRBV20-1 and TRBJ1-2; 7 bases align to TRBD1. V was clipped by 0 bases and J by 5 bases; unmatched bases: 9. This CDR3 has 15 amino acids. Germline CDR1 and CDR2: DFQATT and SNEGSKA (reference sequence). This chain's CDR3 is CSARDTGEALYGYTF. CDR3 coding DNA: TGCAGTGCTAGAGATACAGGGGAGGCCCTATATGGCTACACCTTC.

This clonotype was observed at least ten times. A read error may produce the germline difference seen at one junction end. The chain has TRBV7-9 and TRBJ2-7, with 7 nucleotides matching TRBD1. The germline V gene has CDR1 SEHNR and CDR2 FQNEAQ (reference sequence). This CDR3 region has 17 residues. CDR3 nucleotide sequence: TGTGCCAGCAGCTCGCCAGCGACAGGGCGTTACTCCCACGAGCAGTACTTC. Translating gives CASSSPATGRYSHEQYF.

There are many counts of this clonotype. The chain links TRBV6-1 to TRBJ2-2; D gene uncertain. With 5 bases removed from V and 5 bases from J, the gap between germline ends came to 15 bases. The CDR3 is made up of 15 amino acids. Per the germline V gene, CDR1 is MNHNS and CDR2 is SASEGT. In DNA form, the CDR3 reads TGTGCCAGCAGTTACCTCCCGTCTTGGACCGGGGAGCTGTTTTTT. Encoded protein: CASSYLPSWTGELFF.

Many counts were recorded for this clonotype. The chain joins TRBV6-2 or TRBV6-3 to TRBJ1-1; D is unclear. Germline-derived CDR1 and CDR2 are MNHEY and SVGEGT. Trimming shortened V by 0 bases and J by 1 base, and 27 bases separated the two germline ends. The CDR3 spans 21 residues. CDR3 nucleotides: TGTGCCAGCAGTTACTCGAGGATAGGTGCACCCGACCCTAGCGGGAACACTGAAGCTTTCTTT. Translating it yields CASSYSRIGAPDPSGNTEAFF.

This clonotype was seen ten or more times. The chain employs TRBV4-1 and TRBJ1-6; D gene ambiguous. The CDR3 contains 15 residues. V shed 4 bases and J shed 5 bases, with 12 bases lying between them. Germline CDR1 is MGHRA and CDR2 is YSYEKL. In nucleotides, the CDR3 is TGCGCCAGCAGCCCAACCGGCAGTGATAATTCACCCCTCCACTTT. The encoded protein is CASSPTGSDNSPLHF.

J is TRBJ2-5 and V is TRBV7-6, with 7 bases aligning to TRBD1. CDR1 and CDR2 from the germline V gene are SGHVS and FNYEAQ. The CDR3 has 15 amino acids. V lost 5 bases to trimming and J lost 7 bases; unmatched junction nucleotides: 13. The CDR3 protein is CASSEGGRAVGTQYF. Written as DNA, the CDR3 is TGTGCCAGCAGCGAAGGGGGCCGGGCTGTAGGGACCCAGTACTTC.

This clonotype has at least ten counts. The chain is built from TRBV30 and TRBJ2-1, with 8 bases matching TRBD2. The CDR3 runs to 15 residues. Germline V CDR1 and CDR2: GTSNPN, SVGIG (reference sequence). V lost 0 bases, J lost 2 bases, and 3 bases stayed unmatched. The CDR3 DNA is TGTGCCTGGAGTGTACCGGGAGGGCCCTACAATGAGCAGTTCTTC. Protein product: CAWSVPGGPYNEQFF.

Only a few counts were recorded for this clonotype. The chain uses TRBV7-2 and TRBJ2-1; D not certain. Germline CDR1 and CDR2: SGHTA and FQGNSA. V lost 7 bases to trimming and J lost 8 bases, with 9 bases between them. The CDR3 is 11 amino acids. The CDR3 region is CASTLSYEQFF. The CDR3 DNA is TGTGCCAGCACGCTTTCGTATGAGCAGTTCTTC. The entire variable domain, with the rest obtained from reference TRBV7-2 and TRBJ2-1, is as follows: GAGVSQSPSNKVTEKGKDVELRCDPISGHTALYWYRQSLGQGLEFLIYFQGNSAPDKSGLPSDRFSAERTGGSVSTLTIQRTQQEDSAVYLCASTLSYEQFFGPGTRLTVL.

In this sample, this clonotype turned up many times. The chain combines TRBV28 with TRBJ1-2, with 9 bases that match TRBD1. V lost 7 bases to trimming and J lost 8 bases; unmatched junction nucleotides: 17. In germline, CDR1 is MDHEN, CDR2 SYDVKM. The CDR3 length is 16 residues. DNA of the CDR3: TGTGCCAGCACTTTTCCTACACCGGGACAGGGATTGGGCTACACCTTC. Its protein is CASTFPTPGQGLGYTF.

This clonotype was counted ten times or more. The chain uses TRBV4-1 and TRBJ2-1; D is unclear. The CDR3 is made up of 13 amino acids. In germline, CDR1 is MGHRA, CDR2 YSYEKL. V was cut by 4 bases and J by 5 bases, with 9 bases left in between. In nucleotides, the CDR3 is TGCGCCAGCAGCCCAGAAGTACACAATGAGCAGTTCTTC. It encodes CASSPEVHNEQFF.

This clonotype was seen at least ten times. The chain has TRBV12-3 or TRBV12-4 and TRBJ2-3; tentative D call: TRBD2 (5 bases). V was shortened by 5 bases and J by 6 bases, with 15 bases between the two germline ends. The CDR3 is made up of 14 amino acids. CDR3 DNA: TGTGCCAGCAGTGCCCCCCCTTCGGGGGATACGCAGTATTTT. Protein: CASSAPPSGDTQYF.

The table lists this clonotype with many counts. The chain couples TRBV5-1 to TRBJ2-7; unclear D gene. V lost 3 bases and J 0 bases, leaving 13 bases between the germline ends. The CDR3 spans 15 residues. CDR1 SGHRS and CDR2 YFSETQ come from the germline V gene. For the CDR3, the DNA is TGCGCCAGCAGCTCGGGCACTACTGTCTCCTACGAGCAGTACTTC. Protein sequence: CASSSGTTVSYEQYF.

At least ten counts were recorded for this clonotype. This chain uses TRBV2 with TRBJ2-2; D uncertain. V dropped 4 bases and J dropped 7 bases, with 7 bases sitting between them. The length of the CDR3 is 12 residues. Germline values: CDR1 SNHLY, CDR2 FYNNEI. The CDR3: CASSGEVGELFF. In nucleotides, the CDR3 is TGTGCCAGCAGTGGAGAAGTCGGGGAGCTGTTTTTT.

This clonotype was recorded many times. The chain employs TRBV30 and TRBJ2-3; either TRBD1 or TRBD2 may supply D (5 bases each). Trimming stripped 2 bases from V and 3 bases from J, with 21 bases between. The CDR3 is 17 amino acids. Germline V lookup: CDR1 GTSNPN, CDR2 SVGIG (reference sequence). The CDR3 bases are TGTGCCTGGAGTCAGAATTCCCAGGTAGAGGGGACAGATACGCAGTATTTT. It specifies CAWSQNSQVEGTDTQYF.

Ten or more counts support this clonotype. V usage is TRBV24-1 and J usage is TRBJ2-7, with TRBD1 matching over 7 bases. From germline, CDR1 is KGHDR and CDR2 SFDVKD. The length of the CDR3 is 15 residues. The ends lost 5 bases at V and 0 bases at J; junction bases unmatched: 6. CDR3: CATSGRQGHSYEQYF. Here the CDR3 DNA reads TGTGCCACCAGTGGCAGACAGGGTCACTCCTACGAGCAGTACTTC.

In this sample, this clonotype turned up many times. The chain combines TRBV20-1 with TRBJ1-2, with TRBD1 matching 7 bases. Germline V gene data show CDR1 as DFQATT and CDR2 as SNEGSKA (reference sequence). V lost 6 bases, J lost 5 bases, and 12 bases stayed unmatched. CDR3 size: 14 residues. CDR3 sequence: CSAETGTVNYGYTF. CDR3 DNA: TGCAGTGCGGAAACCGGGACAGTCAATTATGGCTACACCTTC.

V is TRBV2 and J is TRBJ1-2; D is unclear. The CDR3 loop spans 11 amino acids. V was clipped by 6 bases and J by 7 bases, with 9 bases between them. Germline CDR1 and CDR2: SNHLY and FYNNEI. This CDR3 reads CASREEGGYTF. The CDR3 DNA is TGTGCCAGCAGGGAGGAGGGTGGCTACACCTTC.

Ten or more counts support this clonotype. The chain carries TRBV6-1 and TRBJ1-3; the match to TRBD1 covers 12 bases. J was trimmed by 4 bases and V by 6 bases; bases with no gene match: 7. Germline V gene lookup returns CDR1 MNHNS and CDR2 SASEGT. The CDR3 spans 16 residues. CDR3 residues: CASSLGTGGEGNTIYF. The CDR3 DNA is TGTGCCAGCAGCCTCGGGACAGGGGGCGAAGGAAACACCATATATTTT.